These 9 T cell receptor beta chains originate from one sample sequenced in a study of cytomegalovirus exposure and HLA in healthy donors. Produced via immunoSEQ multiplex PCR; TCRdb's table is partial and in-frame only. The data contain some 59,000 clones, approximately 89% of them singletons. The sequenced material came from PBMCs. Source of these receptors: a woman aged 18-29 years in good health and CMV-seropositive.

This sequence joins TRBV29-1 and TRBJ1-1; D remains ambiguous. CDR3 size: 11 residues. The germline V gene encodes CDR1 SQVTM and CDR2 ANQGSEA. V was pared by 4 bases and J by 0 bases, with 3 bases between. The CDR3 sequence is CSVAVNTEAFF. The CDR3 DNA sequence: TGCAGCGTTGCAGTGAACACTGAAGCTTTCTTT.

The chain recombines TRBV28 with TRBJ1-2, with D tentatively TRBD1 (6 bases). The germline V gene has CDR1 MDHEN and CDR2 SYDVKM. The CDR3 totals 15 residues. Trimming left V 3 bases short and J 4 bases short, with 15 bases between. The DNA for the CDR3 is TGTGCCAGCAGTTTGTTCGCAGGGGAGAGCTATGGCTACACCTTC. It yields the protein CASSLFAGESYGYTF.

The rearrangement uses TRBV5-1 and TRBJ1-2; 9 nucleotides agree with TRBD1. Germline assignment: CDR1 SGHRS and CDR2 YFSETQ. Losses at the gene ends were 1 base for V and 7 bases for J; bases not matched to a gene: 14. This CDR3 spans 17 amino acids. CDR3 in amino acids: CASSLFSQGQGHSGYTF. Written as DNA, the CDR3 is TGCGCCAGCAGCTTGTTCTCCCAGGGACAGGGACACTCTGGCTACACCTTC.

The sample holds one count of this clone. This chain uses TRBV19 with TRBJ2-5; 8 nucleotides agree with TRBD2. The CDR3 loop spans 15 amino acids. V was pared by 4 bases and J by 5 bases, with 9 bases of the junction left unmatched. CDR1 is LNHDA and CDR2 is SQIVND in the germline V gene (reference sequence). DNA of the CDR3: TGTGCCAGTAGTAAGCCGGGACTAGTGGTGGAGACCCAGTACTTC. Translated: CASSKPGLVVETQYF.

The chain combines TRBV12-2 with TRBJ2-2; TRBD1 is the table's D call and was not checked against the DNA. TRBV12-2 is shown as a pseudogene. CDR3 size: 13 residues. The CDR3 sequence: CASRFLGDGELFF. The DNA of the CDR3 is TGTGCAAGTCGCTTCTTAGGGGACGGGGAGCTGTTTTTT.

V and J are TRBV19 and TRBJ2-6, with 8 bases aligning to TRBD2. This CDR3 is built from 16 residues. Germline loops: CDR1 LNHDA, CDR2 SQIVND (reference sequence). The V gene end was trimmed by 8 bases and the J gene end by 13 bases; junction bases not matched to a gene: 19. The CDR3 protein is CASGGTSQTLARVLTF. CDR3 sequence (DNA): TGTGCCAGTGGGGGGACTAGTCAGACCCTCGCCAGAGTCCTGACTTTC.

The rearrangement links TRBV29-1 to TRBJ1-3; D is undetermined. Trimming removed 7 bases at V and 0 bases at J, with 16 bases between. Germline V gives CDR1 SQVTM, CDR2 ANQGSEA. The CDR3 has 15 residues. The CDR3 spells CSAEGDQNSGNTIYF. The CDR3 DNA follows: TGCAGCGCCGAGGGAGACCAAAACTCTGGAAACACCATATATTTT.

V usage is TRBV19 and J usage is TRBJ2-1; D gene ambiguous. In germline, CDR1 is LNHDA, CDR2 SQIVND (reference sequence). With 3 bases removed from V and 5 bases from J, the gap between germline ends came to 8 bases. This CDR3 has 13 residues. The CDR3 DNA is TGTGCCAGTAGTATTCGCAGGAACAATGAGCAGTTCTTC. Its protein product is CASSIRRNNEQFF.

The rearrangement uses TRBV2 and TRBJ1-5; D is undetermined. Trimming pared 7 bases from V and 4 bases from J, leaving 14 bases between. Germline CDR1 is SNHLY and CDR2 is FYNNEI. The CDR3 consists of 14 residues. As DNA, the CDR3 is TGTGCCAGCACCGAGGGATTGGTGAATCAGCCCCAGCATTTT. This translates into CASTEGLVNQPQHF.